This T cell receptor beta chain was retrieved from a study of Ad26.COV2.S vaccination and SARS-CoV-2 variants. The protocol was immunoSEQ multiplex PCR, while the TCRdb copy is restricted to in-frame clones and leaves out a portion. The sample includes under 550,000 clones, around 89% of them seen just once. V shed 2 bases, J shed 0 bases, and the junction held 8 bases outside the gene matches. Germline CDR1 LNHDA, CDR2 SQIVND (reference sequence). The CDR3 extends over 17 amino acids. Treatment indicated: approximately 18 received Ad26.COV2.S at low or high dose, single or two shots; about five received placebo; per-sample allocation not given. The study sampled participants on day 63 after the first vaccine or placebo injection.

This specimen consisted of peripheral blood, obtained in a trial of Ad26.COV2.S vaccine versus placebo. The chain has TRBV19 and TRBJ1-2; the match to TRBD1 covers 8 bases. This TCR derives from a person aged 18-65 years who received the Ad26.COV2.S COVID-19 vaccine or a placebo. CDR3 coding DNA: TGTGCCAGTAGTATAACCTCCGGGACAGGTTCTAACTATGGCTACACCTTC. It is translated as CASSITSGTGSNYGYTF. Filled out from reference TRBV19 and TRBJ1-2, the complete variable domain reads DGGITQSPKYLFRKEGQNVTLSCEQNLNHDAMYWYRQDPGQGLRLIYYSQIVNDFQKGDIAEGYSVSREKKESFPLTVTSAQKNPTAFYLCASSITSGTGSNYGYTFGSGTRLTVV.